Here is one TCR beta chain with its context. The trim removed 2 bases at V and 3 bases at J, leaving 6 bases unmatched. Germline V lookup: CDR1 SEHNR, CDR2 FQNEAQ (reference sequence). The CDR3 spans 15 residues. This entry belongs to a study of blood T cell repertoires in COVID-19. Assay: immunoSEQ multiplex PCR; the TCRdb copy retains only in-frame clones and omits some. The sample lists 120,000 or so clones; about four fifths were seen once. The sequenced material came from peripheral blood. The receptor's source is a man aged 30 to 45 with COVID-19, enrolled during active disease. The chain recombines TRBV7-9 with TRBJ1-1; 7 positions match TRBD1. The DNA of the CDR3 is TGTGCCAGCAGCTTACCATTCGACAGGGACACTGAAGCTTTCTTT. Protein sequence: CASSLPFDRDTEAFF. The full variable domain, with the rest looked up from reference TRBV7-9 and TRBJ1-1, is DTGVSQNPRHKITKRGQNVTFRCDPISEHNRLYWYRQTLGQGPEFLTYFQNEAQLEKSRLLSDRFSAERPKGSFSTLEIQRTEQGDSAMYLCASSLPFDRDTEAFFGQGTRLTVV.